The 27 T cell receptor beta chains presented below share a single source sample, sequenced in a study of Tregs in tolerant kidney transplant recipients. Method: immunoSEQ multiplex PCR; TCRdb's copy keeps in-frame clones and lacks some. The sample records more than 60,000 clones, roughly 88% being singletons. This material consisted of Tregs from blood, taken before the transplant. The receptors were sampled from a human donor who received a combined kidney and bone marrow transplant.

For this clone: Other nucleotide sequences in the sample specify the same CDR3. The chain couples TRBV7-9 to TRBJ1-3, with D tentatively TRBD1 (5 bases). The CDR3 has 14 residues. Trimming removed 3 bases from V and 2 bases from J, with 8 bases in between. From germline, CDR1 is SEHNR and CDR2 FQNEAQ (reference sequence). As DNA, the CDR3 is TGTGCCAGCAGCTTGCCCAGGGCTGGAAACACCATATATTTT. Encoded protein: CASSLPRAGNTIYF.

The CDR3 protein is CASSLGGGITEAFF. The DNA for the CDR3 is TGTGCCAGCAGCTTGGGTGGGGGGATTACTGAAGCTTTCTTT. This sequence joins TRBV5-5 and TRBJ1-1, with a possible D match to TRBD1 (5 bases). The CDR3 loop spans 14 amino acids. Germline-derived CDR1 and CDR2 are SGHKS and YYEKEE (reference sequence). Trimming took 0 bases from V and 5 from J, leaving 11 bases between them.

The CDR3 sequence: CAIRGLAGAGDTDTQYF. CDR3 sequence (DNA): TGTGCCATCAGGGGACTAGCGGGAGCGGGAGACACAGATACGCAGTATTTT. The rearrangement links TRBV10-3 to TRBJ2-3; 14 nucleotides agree with TRBD2. Germline values: CDR1 ENHRY, CDR2 SYGVKD. V dropped 6 bases and J dropped 2; count of bases not matched to a gene: 7. The CDR3 has 17 residues.

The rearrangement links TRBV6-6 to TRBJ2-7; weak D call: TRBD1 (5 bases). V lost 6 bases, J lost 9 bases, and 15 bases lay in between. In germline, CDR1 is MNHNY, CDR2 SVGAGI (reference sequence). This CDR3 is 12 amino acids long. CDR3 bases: TGTGCCAGCAGACGACAGTGTCTAGGGCAGTACTTC. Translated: CASRRQCLGQYF.

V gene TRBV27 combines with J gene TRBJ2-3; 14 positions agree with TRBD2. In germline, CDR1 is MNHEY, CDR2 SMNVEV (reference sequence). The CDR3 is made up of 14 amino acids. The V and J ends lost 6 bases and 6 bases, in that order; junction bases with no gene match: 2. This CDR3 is CASRRLAGGDTQYF. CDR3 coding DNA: TGTGCCAGCAGAAGACTAGCGGGAGGGGATACGCAGTATTTT.

Here the CDR3 DNA reads TGTGCCAGCAAAGTCGAGGACAACTATAATTCACCCCTCCACTTT. This translates into CASKVEDNYNSPLHF. The chain carries TRBV6-5 and TRBJ1-6; a weak D match, TRBD1 (5 bases). Germline-derived CDR1 and CDR2 are MNHEY and SVGAGI. There are 15 residues in the CDR3. Trimming pared 7 bases from V and 3 bases from J, leaving 13 bases between.

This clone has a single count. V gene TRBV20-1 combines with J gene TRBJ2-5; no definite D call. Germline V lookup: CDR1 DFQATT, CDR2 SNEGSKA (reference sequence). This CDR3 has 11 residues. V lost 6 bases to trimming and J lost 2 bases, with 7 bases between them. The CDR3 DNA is TGCAGTGCAGGGTATCAAGAGACCCAGTACTTC. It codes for CSAGYQETQYF.

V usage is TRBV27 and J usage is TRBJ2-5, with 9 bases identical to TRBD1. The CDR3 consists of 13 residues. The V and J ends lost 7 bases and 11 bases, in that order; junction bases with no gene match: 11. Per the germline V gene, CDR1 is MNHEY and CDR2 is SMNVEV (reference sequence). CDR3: CASTDRGSLKQYF. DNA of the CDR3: TGTGCCAGCACGGACAGGGGAAGCCTTAAGCAGTACTTC.

The CDR3 sequence is CASSQPTGNEKLFF. The DNA of the CDR3 is TGCGCCAGCAGCCAACCAACAGGGAATGAAAAACTGTTTTTT. The rearrangement links TRBV4-1 to TRBJ1-4; TRBD1 is a possible D gene (6 bases). CDR3 length: 14 amino acids. V was shortened by 2 bases and J by 5 bases, with 9 bases between the two germline ends. Germline V gene data show CDR1 as MGHRA and CDR2 as YSYEKL.

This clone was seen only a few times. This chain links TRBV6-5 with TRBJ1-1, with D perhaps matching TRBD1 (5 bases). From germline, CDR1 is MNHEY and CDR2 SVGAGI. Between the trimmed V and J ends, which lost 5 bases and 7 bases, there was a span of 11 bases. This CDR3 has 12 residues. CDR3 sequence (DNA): TGTGCCAGCAGTGAAAAGAGGGGTGAAGCTTTCTTT. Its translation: CASSEKRGEAFF.

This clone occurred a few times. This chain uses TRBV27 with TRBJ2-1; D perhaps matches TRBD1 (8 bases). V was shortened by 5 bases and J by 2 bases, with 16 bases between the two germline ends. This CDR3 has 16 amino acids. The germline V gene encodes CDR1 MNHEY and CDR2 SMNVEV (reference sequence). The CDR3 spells CASSPSGGQAYNEQFF. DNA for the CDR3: TGTGCCAGCAGTCCCTCGGGGGGACAGGCCTACAATGAGCAGTTCTTC.

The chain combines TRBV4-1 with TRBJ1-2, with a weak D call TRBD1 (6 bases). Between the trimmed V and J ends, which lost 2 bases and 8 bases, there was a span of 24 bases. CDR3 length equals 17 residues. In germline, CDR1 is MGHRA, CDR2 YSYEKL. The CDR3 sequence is CASSQSPSGTRADGYTF. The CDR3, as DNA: TGCGCCAGCAGCCAAAGCCCCTCCGGGACAAGAGCGGACGGCTACACCTTC.

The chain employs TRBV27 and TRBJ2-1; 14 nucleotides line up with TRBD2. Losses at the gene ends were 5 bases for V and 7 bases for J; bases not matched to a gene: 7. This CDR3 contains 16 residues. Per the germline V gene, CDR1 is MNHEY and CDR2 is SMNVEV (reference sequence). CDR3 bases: TGTGCCAGCAGTATAAGACTAGCGGGAGGGACGAATGAGCAGTTCTTC. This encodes CASSIRLAGGTNEQFF.

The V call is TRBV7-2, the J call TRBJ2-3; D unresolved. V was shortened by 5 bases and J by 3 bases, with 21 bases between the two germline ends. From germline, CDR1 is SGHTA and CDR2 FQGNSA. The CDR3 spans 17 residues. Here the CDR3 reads CASSPLKGGPQTDTQYF. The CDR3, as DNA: TGTGCCAGCAGCCCTCTCAAGGGCGGCCCCCAGACAGATACGCAGTATTTT.

CDR3 protein: CASSEVAGYRETQYF. The CDR3, as DNA: TGTGCCAGCAGTGAGGTAGCGGGATATAGGGAGACCCAGTACTTC. The chain uses TRBV2 and TRBJ2-5; 8 positions match TRBD2. Losses at the gene ends were 3 bases for V and 5 bases for J; bases not matched to a gene: 8. Germline CDR1 is SNHLY and CDR2 is FYNNEI. This CDR3 comprises 15 residues.

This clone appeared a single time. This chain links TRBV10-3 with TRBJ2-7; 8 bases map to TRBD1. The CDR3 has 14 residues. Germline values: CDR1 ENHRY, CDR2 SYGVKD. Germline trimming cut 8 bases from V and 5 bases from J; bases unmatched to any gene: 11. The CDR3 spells CAIGGQGKRNEQYF. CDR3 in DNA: TGTGCCATCGGAGGACAGGGTAAACGGAACGAGCAGTACTTC.

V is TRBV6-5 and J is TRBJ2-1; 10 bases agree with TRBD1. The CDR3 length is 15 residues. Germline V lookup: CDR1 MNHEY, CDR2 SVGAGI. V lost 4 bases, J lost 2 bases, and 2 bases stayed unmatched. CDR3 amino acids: CASSSGTGAYNEQFF. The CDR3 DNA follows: TGTGCCAGCAGTTCCGGGACAGGGGCCTACAATGAGCAGTTCTTC.

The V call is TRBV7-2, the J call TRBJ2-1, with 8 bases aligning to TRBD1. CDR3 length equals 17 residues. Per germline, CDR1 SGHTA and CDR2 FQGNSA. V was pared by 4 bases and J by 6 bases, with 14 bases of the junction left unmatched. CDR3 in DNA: TGTGCCAGCAGCTCCCCCACCCTGGACAGGGCGGGCAATGAGCAGTTCTTC. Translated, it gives CASSSPTLDRAGNEQFF.

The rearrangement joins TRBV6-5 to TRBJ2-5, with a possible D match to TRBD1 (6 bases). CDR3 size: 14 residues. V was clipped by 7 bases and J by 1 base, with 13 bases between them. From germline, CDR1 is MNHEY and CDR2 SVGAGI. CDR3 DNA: TGTGCCAGCAAAATCAACAGGGCCCAAGAGACCCAGTACTTC. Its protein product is CASKINRAQETQYF.

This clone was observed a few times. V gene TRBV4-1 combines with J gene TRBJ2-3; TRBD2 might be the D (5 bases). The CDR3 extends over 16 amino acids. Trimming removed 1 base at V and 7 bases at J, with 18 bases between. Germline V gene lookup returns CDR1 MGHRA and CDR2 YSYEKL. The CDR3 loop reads CASSQVGLARTYTQYF. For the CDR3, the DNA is TGCGCCAGCAGCCAAGTAGGGCTAGCCCGTACCTATACGCAGTATTTT.

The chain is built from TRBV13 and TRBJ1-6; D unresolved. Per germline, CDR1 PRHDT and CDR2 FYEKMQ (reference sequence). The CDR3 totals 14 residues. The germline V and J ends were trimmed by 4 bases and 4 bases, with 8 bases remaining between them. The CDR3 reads CASSSGRYNSPLHF. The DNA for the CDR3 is TGTGCCAGCAGCTCTGGACGGTATAATTCACCCCTCCACTTT.

The CDR3 nucleotides are TGCGCCAGCAGCCAAGATGCCCGACAGGGGGTTTACGAGCAGTACTTC. It is translated as CASSQDARQGVYEQYF. This rearrangement joins TRBV4-1 to TRBJ2-7; 9 bases fit TRBD1. Germline loops: CDR1 MGHRA, CDR2 YSYEKL. This CDR3 is built from 16 residues. V shed 0 bases, J shed 4 bases, and the junction held 7 bases outside the gene matches.

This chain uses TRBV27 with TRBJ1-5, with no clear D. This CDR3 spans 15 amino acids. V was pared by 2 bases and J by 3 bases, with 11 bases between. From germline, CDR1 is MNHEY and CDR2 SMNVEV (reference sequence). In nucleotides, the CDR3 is TGTGCCAGCAGTTTAAACACCGGGCACAATCAGCCCCAGCATTTT. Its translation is CASSLNTGHNQPQHF.

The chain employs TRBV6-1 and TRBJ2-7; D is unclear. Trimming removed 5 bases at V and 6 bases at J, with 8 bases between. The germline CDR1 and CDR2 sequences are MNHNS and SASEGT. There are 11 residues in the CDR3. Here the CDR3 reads CASSTRAEQYF. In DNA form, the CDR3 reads TGTGCCAGCAGTACACGGGCCGAGCAGTACTTC.

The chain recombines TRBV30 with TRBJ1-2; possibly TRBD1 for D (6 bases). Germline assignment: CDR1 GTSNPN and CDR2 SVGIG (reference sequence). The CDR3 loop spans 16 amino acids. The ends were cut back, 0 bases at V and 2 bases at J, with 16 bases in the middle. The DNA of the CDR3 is TGTGCCTGGAGTGTAGTGGCAGGGGCCTCAAACTATGGCTACACCTTC. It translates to CAWSVVAGASNYGYTF.

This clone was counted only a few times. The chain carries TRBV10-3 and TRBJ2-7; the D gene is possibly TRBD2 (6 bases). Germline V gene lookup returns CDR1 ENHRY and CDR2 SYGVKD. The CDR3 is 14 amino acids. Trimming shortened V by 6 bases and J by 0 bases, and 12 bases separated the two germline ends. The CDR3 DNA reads TGTGCCATCAGACTGGAGGGGACCTCCTACGAGCAGTACTTC. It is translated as CAIRLEGTSYEQYF.

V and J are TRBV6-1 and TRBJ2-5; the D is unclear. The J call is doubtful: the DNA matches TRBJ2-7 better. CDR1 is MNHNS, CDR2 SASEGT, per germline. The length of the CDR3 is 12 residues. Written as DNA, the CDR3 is TGTGCCAGCAGTGAAGGGGGCTACGAGCAGTACTTC. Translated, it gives CASSEGGYEQYF.